The 30 T cell receptor beta chains in this list originate from one sample, sequenced in a study of T-cell memory formation after mild COVID-19. TCRdb fed the 5' RACE reads into MiXCR, producing one record per CDR3 protein. The data show about 350,000 distinct CDR3 sequences, with roughly 13% seen just once and 22% held by the top ten. Material for sequencing was PBMCs or a T cell subset sorted from them (not recorded which). These receptors all stem from a man aged 18 to 29 who had mild COVID-19 (a few samples of this study predate the infection). Cell type and time point are not known.

This clonotype was detected a few times. This rearrangement joins TRBV5-6 to TRBJ2-3, with TRBD2 as a possible D gene (6 bases). The CDR3 has 14 residues. V gave up 0 bases and J gave up 6 bases, with 11 bases separating them. CDR1 SGHDT and CDR2 YYEEEE come from the germline V gene. CDR3 residues: CASSLVTSPDTQYF. The CDR3 DNA reads TGTGCCAGCAGCTTGGTTACTAGCCCCGATACGCAGTATTTT.

The V and J genes are TRBV6-6 and TRBJ1-2; TRBD1 matches at 7 bases. CDR3 length: 15 amino acids. Germline V gene lookup returns CDR1 MNHNY and CDR2 SVGAGI (reference sequence). The V and J ends lost 4 bases and 6 bases, in that order; junction bases with no gene match: 11. The CDR3 DNA reads as TGTGCCAGCAGTTCCCCACAGGGGAGGGTCGATGGCTACACCTTC. Amino acid sequence: CASSSPQGRVDGYTF.

The chain recombines TRBV12-3 or TRBV12-4 with TRBJ2-1; TRBD2 matches at 8 bases. CDR3 length equals 14 residues. The J segment lost 9 bases and the V segment lost 3 bases, leaving 7 bases of the junction unmatched. CDR3 protein: CASSLSGGAREQFF. The CDR3 region has the DNA TGTGCCAGCAGTTTGTCCGGGGGGGCCCGTGAGCAGTTCTTC.

V usage is TRBV28 and J usage is TRBJ2-1; D might be TRBD2 (7 bases). V dropped 4 bases and J dropped 0 bases, with 13 bases sitting between them. The CDR3 is made up of 16 amino acids. Per the germline V gene, CDR1 is MDHEN and CDR2 is SYDVKM. The CDR3 DNA follows: TGTGCCAGCAGTTCGGGGGGCAGTGACTCCTACAATGAGCAGTTCTTC. Translation: CASSSGGSDSYNEQFF.

There are many counts of this clonotype. The chain recombines TRBV6-2 or TRBV6-3 with TRBJ2-5; 7 positions match TRBD1. V trimming: 5 bases; J trimming: 5 bases; junction bases outside the gene matches: 8. This CDR3 region has 14 residues. From germline, CDR1 is MNHEY and CDR2 SVGEGT. CDR3 protein: CASSDRQGRETQYF. The CDR3 nucleotides read TGTGCCAGCAGTGACAGACAGGGTCGGGAGACCCAGTACTTC.

V gene TRBV12-3 or TRBV12-4 combines with J gene TRBJ1-4, with D tentatively TRBD1 (5 bases). V gave up 3 bases and J gave up 0 bases, with 8 bases separating them. CDR3 length: 15 amino acids. This CDR3 reads CASSFQDTTNEKLFF. The DNA of the CDR3 is TGTGCCAGCAGTTTTCAGGACACAACTAATGAAAAACTGTTTTTT.

This chain uses TRBV28 with TRBJ2-1, with 10 bases identical to TRBD1. The germline V gene has CDR1 MDHEN and CDR2 SYDVKM. The CDR3 is 14 residues long. After removal of 10 bases from V and 10 bases from J, the junction contained 13 bases not matched to a gene. CDR3 DNA sequence: TGTGCCATTTTACCGGGACAGGGGCTTGGGGAGCAGTTCTTC. Translating gives CAILPGQGLGEQFF.

This clonotype was recorded once. The chain employs TRBV7-2 and TRBJ2-3, with 8 bases fitting TRBD1. The germline gives CDR1 SGHTA, CDR2 FQGNSA. Trimming at V came to 7 bases and at J to 2 bases, leaving 11 bases not matched to a gene. The CDR3 length is 16 residues. DNA of the CDR3: TGTGCCAGCACCCCTTTGGGGACAGGCTACACAGATACGCAGTATTTT. Amino acid sequence: CASTPLGTGYTDTQYF.

The rearrangement joins TRBV15 to TRBJ2-3, with TRBD1 matching 10 bases. The CDR3 is 15 residues long. The junction had 9 bases not matched to a gene; V was cut back by 5 bases and J by 7 bases. Germline V gene sequence: CDR1 LNHNV, CDR2 YYDKDF (reference sequence). Here the CDR3 DNA reads TGTGCCACCAGCTGGGACAGGGGCTCGAAAAATACGCAGTATTTT. Its protein is CATSWDRGSKNTQYF.

This clonotype occurred a few times. The gene calls are TRBV6-5 and TRBJ1-2, with D unclear. V lost 9 bases to trimming and J lost 0 bases, with 23 bases between them. The CDR3 is 17 residues long. Germline assignment: CDR1 MNHEY and CDR2 SVGAGI. The CDR3: CASLAAAGDSANYGYTF. CDR3 in DNA: TGTGCCAGTCTCGCCGCGGCAGGAGATTCCGCTAACTATGGCTACACCTTC.

This clonotype was seen more than once but under ten times. This chain connects TRBV12-5 to TRBJ2-7; weak D call: TRBD2 (5 bases). Trimming removed 1 base from V and 2 bases from J, with 9 bases in between. This CDR3 spans 14 amino acids. Per the germline V gene, CDR1 is LGHNT and CDR2 is FRNRAP. This chain's CDR3 is CASGLGTPPYEQYF. DNA for the CDR3: TGTGCTAGTGGTTTGGGGACTCCCCCCTACGAGCAGTACTTC.

This clonotype has only a few counts. The gene calls are TRBV20-1 and TRBJ2-3; 11 bases align to TRBD2. J gave up 5 bases and V 5 bases, and 9 bases lay outside the gene matches. Germline V gene sequence: CDR1 DFQATT, CDR2 SNEGSKA (reference sequence). The CDR3 sequence is 15 residues long. CDR3 nucleotides: TGCAGTGCTGGATCGACTAGCGGGGCTCTAGATACGCAGTATTTT. This sequence encodes CSAGSTSGALDTQYF.

This chain joins TRBV24-1 and TRBJ2-5; unclear D gene. The CDR3 consists of 13 residues. In germline, CDR1 is KGHDR, CDR2 SFDVKD. Trimming left V 2 bases short and J 5 bases short, with 8 bases between. CDR3 region: CATSDSNRETQYF. CDR3 DNA: TGTGCCACCAGTGATTCCAACCGGGAGACCCAGTACTTC.

This clonotype was counted a few times. The V and J genes are TRBV20-1 and TRBJ1-2; 9 nucleotides agree with TRBD1. J lost 6 bases, V lost 5 bases, and 7 bases had no gene match. The germline gives CDR1 DFQATT, CDR2 SNEGSKA (reference sequence). CDR3 size: 13 residues. This CDR3 reads CSAGLWTGDGYTF. The CDR3 bases are TGCAGTGCTGGACTATGGACAGGGGATGGCTACACCTTC.

This clonotype turned up a few times. The genes are TRBV12-3 or TRBV12-4 and TRBJ2-3, with 11 positions matching TRBD2. The CDR3 is 16 amino acids. Trimming removed 6 bases from V and 3 bases from J; junction bases left unmatched: 8. The CDR3 DNA is TGTGCCAGCAGCAATAGCGGGGGGGCCGGAACAGATACGCAGTATTTT. Translated, it gives CASSNSGGAGTDTQYF.

This chain connects TRBV29-1 to TRBJ2-1, with TRBD2 identical over 7 bases. Germline V gene sequence: CDR1 SQVTM, CDR2 ANQGSEA. The CDR3 spans 14 residues. V lost 7 bases, J lost 6 bases, and 12 bases stayed unmatched. CDR3 sequence reads: CSAYYLGGGNEQFF. CDR3 nucleotide sequence: TGCAGCGCCTACTACTTGGGGGGGGGCAATGAGCAGTTCTTC.

This clonotype has only a few counts. The gene calls are TRBV24-1 and TRBJ2-1; 11 positions agree with TRBD1. Germline CDR1 KGHDR, CDR2 SFDVKD. The V gene end was trimmed by 2 bases and the J gene end by 3 bases; junction bases not matched to a gene: 2. This CDR3 spans 16 amino acids. CDR3 sequence (DNA): TGTGCCACCAGTGATTACGGGACAGGGGGCTACAATGAGCAGTTCTTC. It specifies CATSDYGTGGYNEQFF.

This clonotype was detected many times. J is TRBJ1-5 and V is TRBV19; TRBD1 is a possible D gene (5 bases). V lost 10 bases and J lost 4, with 14 bases in between. There are 13 residues in the CDR3. Germline lookup yields CDR1 LNHDA and CDR2 SQIVND (reference sequence). CDR3 protein: CATHPGGNQPQHF. CDR3 coding DNA: TGTGCCACCCATCCCGGGGGGAATCAGCCCCAGCATTTT.

This clonotype was found a few times. The gene calls are TRBV18 and TRBJ1-1; possible D gene TRBD1, 6 bases. V shed 3 bases and J shed 4 bases, with 18 bases lying between them. This CDR3 contains 16 residues. Germline-derived CDR1 and CDR2 are KGHSH and LQKENI. In DNA, the CDR3 is TGTGCCAGCTCACCTGCACAGGGCATTTTGGGCACTGAAGCTTTCTTT. This codes for CASSPAQGILGTEAFF.

CDR3 in amino acids: CASSTGLAGGITYEQYF. The CDR3 nucleotides read TGCGCCAGCAGCACGGGACTAGCGGGGGGCATCACCTACGAGCAGTACTTC. V gene TRBV5-1 combines with J gene TRBJ2-7, with TRBD2 matching 15 bases. Germline V gene data show CDR1 as SGHRS and CDR2 as YFSETQ. This CDR3 is built from 17 residues. V trimming: 4 bases; J trimming: 2 bases; junction bases outside the gene matches: 7. The full variable domain, rest sourced from reference TRBV5-1 and TRBJ2-7, is KAGVTQTPRYLIKTRGQQVTLSCSPISGHRSVSWYQQTPGQGLQFLFEYFSETQRNKGNFPGRFSGRQFSNSRSEMNVSTLELGDSALYLCASSTGLAGGITYEQYFGPGTRLTVT.

This clonotype has ten or more counts. V and J are TRBV7-9 and TRBJ1-3, with D perhaps TRBD1 (6 bases). Germline loops: CDR1 SEHNR, CDR2 FQNEAQ (reference sequence). V gave up 3 bases and J gave up 2 bases, with 8 bases separating them. The CDR3 runs 14 residues. The CDR3 region has the DNA TGTGCCAGCAGCTTCACAGGGACTGGAAACACCATATATTTT. Translated, it gives CASSFTGTGNTIYF. The full variable domain, in which reference TRBV7-9 and TRBJ1-3 provide the parts outside the CDR3, is DTGVSQNPRHKITKRGQNVTFRCDPISEHNRLYWYRQTLGQGPEFLTYFQNEAQLEKSRLLSDRFSAERPKGSFSTLEIQRTEQGDSAMYLCASSFTGTGNTIYFGEGSWLTVV.

This clonotype has at least ten counts. The chain carries TRBV29-1 and TRBJ1-1, with D perhaps matching TRBD1 (5 bases). Trimming left V 2 bases short and J 3 bases short, with 16 bases between. CDR1 and CDR2 from the germline V gene are SQVTM and ANQGSEA. CDR3 length: 15 residues. This CDR3 reads CSVEPVAGWYTEAFF. The CDR3 nucleotides are TGCAGCGTTGAACCCGTGGCAGGGTGGTACACTGAAGCTTTCTTT.

V usage is TRBV15 and J usage is TRBJ2-3; unclear D gene. The CDR3 spans 15 residues. CDR1 and CDR2 (germline): LNHNV, YYDKDF (reference sequence). V was trimmed by 0 bases and J by 3 bases, leaving 10 bases between them. CDR3 bases: TGTGCCACCAGCAGAGACCGTATAGGGACAGATACGCAGTATTTT. The encoded protein is CATSRDRIGTDTQYF.

This clonotype showed up many times. This chain links TRBV5-1 with TRBJ2-7; TRBD2 agrees at 14 bases. The junction had 9 bases not matched to a gene; V was cut back by 4 bases and J by 0 bases. This CDR3 region has 18 residues. Germline V gene lookup returns CDR1 SGHRS and CDR2 YFSETQ. CDR3 sequence reads: CASSPGLAGEFDSYEQYF. The DNA of the CDR3 is TGCGCCAGCAGCCCGGGACTAGCGGGGGAGTTTGACTCCTACGAGCAGTACTTC. Variable domain in full (rest from reference TRBV5-1 and TRBJ2-7): KAGVTQTPRYLIKTRGQQVTLSCSPISGHRSVSWYQQTPGQGLQFLFEYFSETQRNKGNFPGRFSGRQFSNSRSEMNVSTLELGDSALYLCASSPGLAGEFDSYEQYFGPGTRLTVT.

The rearrangement joins TRBV4-3 to TRBJ2-3, with 7 bases fitting TRBD2. CDR1 and CDR2 from the germline V gene are LGHNA and YSLEER. The CDR3 loop spans 16 amino acids. With V trimmed by 1 base and J by 5 bases, 9 bases remained unmatched. Here the CDR3 reads CASSQGATSVKDTQYF. CDR3 DNA: TGCGCCAGCAGCCAAGGGGCTACTAGCGTAAAAGATACGCAGTATTTT.

Notes on this clonotype: Germline is not matched at one junction end, which may reflect a read error. The rearrangement links TRBV10-3 to TRBJ1-2; no clear D. This CDR3 contains 13 residues. Germline CDR1 reads ENHRY; CDR2 reads SYGVKD. DNA of the CDR3: TGTGCCACCCCTCAGACTAACGGCTATTGCTACACCTTC. Protein: CATPQTNGYCYTF.

This rearrangement joins TRBV7-2 to TRBJ1-5; D unclear. V was trimmed by 0 bases and J by 6 bases, leaving 6 bases between them. CDR1 is SGHTA, CDR2 FQGNSA, per germline. This CDR3 contains 13 residues. The CDR3 reads CASSLAWSQPQHF. CDR3 DNA sequence: TGTGCCAGCAGCTTAGCCTGGAGTCAGCCCCAGCATTTT. Together with reference TRBV7-2 and TRBJ1-5, the CDR3 gives the full variable domain: GAGVSQSPSNKVTEKGKDVELRCDPISGHTALYWYRQSLGQGLEFLIYFQGNSAPDKSGLPSDRFSAERTGGSVSTLTIQRTQQEDSAVYLCASSLAWSQPQHFGDGTRLSIL.

This chain joins TRBV5-1 and TRBJ2-3, with 11 bases fitting TRBD2. Germline V CDR1 and CDR2: SGHRS, YFSETQ. CDR3 length equals 17 residues. The ends lost 1 base at V and 6 bases at J; junction bases unmatched: 10. The CDR3 DNA sequence: TGCGCCAGCAGCTTGACCTTTAGCGGGGGGGCCTCGGATACGCAGTATTTT. Amino acids: CASSLTFSGGASDTQYF.

This clonotype has at least ten counts. This rearrangement joins TRBV3-1 to TRBJ2-1; no clear D gene. V was trimmed by 4 bases and J by 8 bases, leaving 18 bases between them. Looked up from germline, CDR1 is LGHDT and CDR2 is YNNKEL (reference sequence). There are 15 residues in the CDR3. For the CDR3, the DNA is TGTGCCAGCAGCCCCCCGACTGCATACGCCGATGAGCAGTTCTTC. The encoded protein is CASSPPTAYADEQFF.

The V gene is TRBV9, the J gene TRBJ2-1; 8 bases map to TRBD1. After removal of 2 bases from V and 8 bases from J, the junction contained 15 bases not matched to a gene. The CDR3 has 17 residues. Germline values: CDR1 SGDLS, CDR2 YYNGEE. CDR3 in amino acids: CASSVNTGQGALDEQFF. Written as DNA, the CDR3 is TGTGCCAGCAGCGTTAACACCGGGCAGGGGGCATTGGATGAGCAGTTCTTC.